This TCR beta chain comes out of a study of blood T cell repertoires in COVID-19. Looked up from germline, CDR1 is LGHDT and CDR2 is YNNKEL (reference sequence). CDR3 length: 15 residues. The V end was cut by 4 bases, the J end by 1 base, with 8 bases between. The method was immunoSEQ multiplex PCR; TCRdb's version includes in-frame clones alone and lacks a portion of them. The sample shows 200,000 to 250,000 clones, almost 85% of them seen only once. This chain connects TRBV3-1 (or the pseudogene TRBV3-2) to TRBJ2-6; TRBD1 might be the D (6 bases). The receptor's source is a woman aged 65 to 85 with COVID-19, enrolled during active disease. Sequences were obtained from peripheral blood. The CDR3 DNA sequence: TGTGCCAGCAGCCCCAGGGGATCTGGGGCCAACGTCCTGACTTTC. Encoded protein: CASSPRGSGANVLTF.